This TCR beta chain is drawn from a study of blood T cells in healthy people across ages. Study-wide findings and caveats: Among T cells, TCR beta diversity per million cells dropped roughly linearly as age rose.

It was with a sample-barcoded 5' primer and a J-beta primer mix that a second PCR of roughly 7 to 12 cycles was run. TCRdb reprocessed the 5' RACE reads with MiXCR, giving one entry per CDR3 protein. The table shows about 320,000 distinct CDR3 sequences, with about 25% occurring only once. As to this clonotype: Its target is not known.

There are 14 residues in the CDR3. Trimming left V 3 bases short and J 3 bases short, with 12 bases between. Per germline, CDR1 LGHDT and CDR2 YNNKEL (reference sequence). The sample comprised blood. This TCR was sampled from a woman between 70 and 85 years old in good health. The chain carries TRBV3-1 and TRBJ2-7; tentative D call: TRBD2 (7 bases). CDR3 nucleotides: TGTGCCAGCAGCCAGGGGGGGCCGGGCTACGAGCAGTACTTC. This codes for CASSQGGPGYEQYF.